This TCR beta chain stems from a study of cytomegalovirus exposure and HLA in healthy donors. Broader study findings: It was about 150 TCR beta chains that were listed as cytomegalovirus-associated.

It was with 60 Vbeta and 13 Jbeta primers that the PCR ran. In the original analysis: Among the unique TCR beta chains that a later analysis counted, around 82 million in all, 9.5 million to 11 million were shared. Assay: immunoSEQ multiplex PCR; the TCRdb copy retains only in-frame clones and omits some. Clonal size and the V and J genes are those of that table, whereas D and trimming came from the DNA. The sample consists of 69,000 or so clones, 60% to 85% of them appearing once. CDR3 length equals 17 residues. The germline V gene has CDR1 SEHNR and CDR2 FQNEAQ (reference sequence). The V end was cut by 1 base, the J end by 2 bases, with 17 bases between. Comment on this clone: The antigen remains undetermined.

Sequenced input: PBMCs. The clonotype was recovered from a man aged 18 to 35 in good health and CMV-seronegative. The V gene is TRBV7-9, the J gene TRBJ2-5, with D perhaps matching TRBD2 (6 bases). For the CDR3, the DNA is TGTGCCAGCAGCTTAGACGGAATCCGGGGGTTTCAAGAGACCCAGTACTTC. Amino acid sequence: CASSLDGIRGFQETQYF.